This T cell receptor (beta chain) was recorded in a study of TIL therapy for anti-PD-1-resistant metastatic lung cancer. Whole-study context: Tumor harvest preceded PD-1/PD-L1 blockade, followed by nivolumab treatment. Several tumors were EGFR-mutant and two were ALK-rearranged. Study-wide points: TIL clonotype persistence in blood showed no apparent association with response. Patients were highly selected, enriched for treatment-naive, never-smoker and oncogene-addicted cases.

This CDR3 region has 11 residues. CDR1 is SGHTA and CDR2 is FQGNSA in the germline V gene. V was pared by 3 bases and J by 8 bases, with 4 bases between. The time point was: pre-treatment sample, taken before nivolumab and TIL therapy. This was the immunoSEQ v3 assay. Profiled with immunoSEQ multiplex PCR; TCRdb holds only in-frame clones, not every one. The data contain about 36,000 clones, around 67% of them singletons. As for this clone: Its antigen remains unknown.

The TCR was taken from a person aged 25 to 85 with non-small cell lung cancer. The sequences come from blood, collected at baseline. The rearrangement links TRBV7-2 to TRBJ1-4; D not resolved. The CDR3 loop is CASSLKEKLFF. As DNA, the CDR3 is TGTGCCAGCAGCTTGAAGGAAAAACTGTTTTTT.